A selection of T cell receptor beta chains follows, all from one sample in a study of blood T cells in healthy people across ages. TCRdb used MiXCR to reprocess the 5' RACE reads, holding one entry per CDR3 protein. The data show about 680,000 distinct CDR3 sequences, more than 40% seen once. Sequenced input: blood. The receptors originated from a woman aged 55 to 70 in good health. Each CDR3 is given with its conserved first and last residue. The D gene is left open where the match is weak. Size values are once, few and many counts, or a class for expanded clones, and some rows have none.

TRBV4-3,-,TRBJ2-7,-,TGCGCCAGCAGCCAAGTATTACAGCGTCAGGGAAACGAGCAGTACTTC,CASSQVLQRQGNEQYF
TRBV4-2,once,TRBJ1-1,-,TGTGCCGGCAGCCAAACGGTCGGGAAGAACACTGAAGCTTTCTTT,CAGSQTVGKNTEAFF
TRBV5-1,-,TRBJ1-1,TRBD1,TGCGCCAGCAGCTCGTTAGGGACAGGGCTGACTGAAGCTTTCTTT,CASSSLGTGLTEAFF
TRBV7-2,once,TRBJ2-7,-,TGTGCCAGCAGCTTAGCGGGGGTAGTAGCCTACAATGAGCAGTACTTC,CASSLAGVVAYNEQYF
TRBV18,few,TRBJ2-7,TRBD2,TGTGCCAGCTCACCAGGGGCGGGAGAGGCATACGAGCAGTACTTC,CASSPGAGEAYEQYF
TRBV4-1,-,TRBJ2-5,-,TGCGCCAGCAGCCAGCACCCATCAGGGGAGACCCAGTACTTC,CASSQHPSGETQYF
TRBV4-3,-,TRBJ1-4,-,TGCGCCAGCAGCCAGAGGGGGACCGGAGAAAAACTGTTTTTT,CASSQRGTGEKLFF
TRBV27,-,TRBJ2-7,TRBD1,TGTGCCAGCAGTCCCCTCCGCCGGGACAGGACCTACGAGCAGTACTTC,CASSPLRRDRTYEQYF
TRBV28,many,TRBJ2-6,-,TGTGCCAGCAGGAACGACAAACACTCTGGGGCCAACGTCCTGACTTTC,CASRNDKHSGANVLTF
TRBV7-2,-,TRBJ2-7,-,TGTGCCAGCAGCTTACAATCGGTCTCCTACGAGCAGTACTTC,CASSLQSVSYEQYF
TRBV20-1,-,TRBJ2-1,-,TGCAGTGCCACGAGCCTGGGTGCTCAAAATGAGCAGTTCTTC,CSATSLGAQNEQFF
TRBV18,-,TRBJ2-7,-,TGTGCCAGCTCCCGCCTGGAACCCTACGAGCAGTACTTC,CASSRLEPYEQYF
TRBV9,few,TRBJ1-1,-,TGTGCCAGCAGCGTCTCAGTGGGCCAAAAGGACACTGAAGCTTTCTTT,CASSVSVGQKDTEAFF
TRBV18,-,TRBJ1-4,-,TGTGCCAGCTCACGCGGCGGAGGAAAACTGTTTTTT,CASSRGGGKLFF
TRBV29-1,-,TRBJ2-2,-,TGCAGCGTTGAAGAGGGGAAGGGGTCCGGGGAGCTGTTTTTT,CSVEEGKGSGELFF
TRBV29-1,-,TRBJ2-3,TRBD2,TGCAGCGTGAAGGCTAGCGGGGGCCGCACAGATACGCAGTATTTT,CSVKASGGRTDTQYF
TRBV5-5,few,TRBJ2-5,TRBD2,TGTGCCAGCAGCGGCGGACTAGATCCAGAGACCCAGTACTTC,CASSGGLDPETQYF
TRBV4-2,-,TRBJ2-4,-,TGTGCCAGCAGCCAACTGACCGACTACAGGGATCTAGCCAAAAACATTCAGTACTTC,CASSQLTDYRDLAKNIQYF
TRBV10-3,-,TRBJ1-2,-,TGTGCCATCAGTGATCGTAGCCGGGCCGACGGTGGCTACACCTTC,CAISDRSRADGGYTF
TRBV28,-,TRBJ2-5,TRBD2,TGTGCCAGCACCCTAGCGGGAAAGAGCGGGGAGACCCAGTACTTC,CASTLAGKSGETQYF
TRBV5-1,-,TRBJ2-7,TRBD2,TGCGCCAGCAGCTTGTCGCCTAGCGGGCCCAGCTCCTACGAGCAGTACTTC,CASSLSPSGPSSYEQYF
TRBV5-1,-,TRBJ2-1,-,TGCGCCAGCAGCTTCCCGCCAGCGCCTTACAATGAGCAGTTCTTC,CASSFPPAPYNEQFF
TRBV9,-,TRBJ2-2,-,TGCGCCAGCAGCCCCTTTGAGGCCGGGGAGCTGTTTTTT,CASSPFEAGELFF
TRBV7-9,few,TRBJ2-4,-,TGTGCCAGCGGGCCACTAGTAGCCAAAAACATTCAGTACTTC,CASGPLVAKNIQYF
TRBV7-2,-,TRBJ1-5,-,TGTGCCAGCAGCTTAGGGGGACTCCAGCCCCAGCATTTT,CASSLGGLQPQHF
TRBV7-2,few,TRBJ1-2,-,TGTGCCAGCAGCGACAGGACAGCGGATCTACGCGGCTACACCTTC,CASSDRTADLRGYTF
TRBV6-1,-,TRBJ1-1,-,TGTGCCAGCAGTGTTAGGGGACGGGCGAACACTGAAGCTTTCTTT,CASSVRGRANTEAFF
TRBV6-2/TRBV6-3,-,TRBJ2-5,TRBD2,TGTGCCAGCAGTGTAAGACTAGCGGGAGGAGAGACCCAGTACTTC,CASSVRLAGGETQYF
TRBV6-2/TRBV6-3,-,TRBJ2-7,-,TGTGCCATTCGGGACACGACCTACGAGCAGTACTTC,CAIRDTTYEQYF
TRBV12-3/TRBV12-4,few,TRBJ2-5,TRBD1,TGTGCCAGCAGTTCCGGGACAGGGTCATCCCAGTACTTC,CASSSGTGSSQYF
TRBV6-2/TRBV6-3,-,TRBJ2-7,-,TGTGCCAGCACCCAGAACCGCCCCGGTACGAGCGAGCAGTACTTC,CASTQNRPGTSEQYF
TRBV29-1,few,TRBJ2-4,TRBD1,TGCAGCGTTGAAGGACAGGGTAAAAACATTCAGTACTTC,CSVEGQGKNIQYF
TRBV20-1,-,TRBJ2-1,TRBD2,TGCAGTGCTCAAAGAGCCCGACTAGCGGGGGGGAATGAGCAGTTCTTC,CSAQRARLAGGNEQFF
TRBV7-9,-,TRBJ2-3,-,TGTGCCAGCAGCTTAAAGGTCGGGAGCCCCACAGATACGCAGTATTTT,CASSLKVGSPTDTQYF
TRBV2,few,TRBJ2-6,TRBD1,TGTGCCATCCCGACAGGGCCTGGGGCCAACGTCCTGACTTTC,CAIPTGPGANVLTF
TRBV29-1,-,TRBJ2-7,-,TGCAGCGTAAGAGTAACTAGCGGGACAGGGTACTACGAGCAGTACTTC,CSVRVTSGTGYYEQYF
TRBV24-1,-,TRBJ2-1,-,TGTGCCACCAGTGGGGCCAGAAGCTACAATGAGCAGTTCTTC,CATSGARSYNEQFF
TRBV20-1,few,TRBJ2-5,-,TGCAGTGCTAGGAGTTTTCTAATGGGAGAGACCCAGTACTTC,CSARSFLMGETQYF
TRBV6-5,few,TRBJ2-7,-,TGTGCCAGCAGTTACTCCTGGACAGTAACCTACGAGCAGTACTTC,CASSYSWTVTYEQYF
TRBV28,-,TRBJ2-6,-,TGTGCCAGCATGAGACGGAACTCTGGGGCCAACGTCCTGACTTTC,CASMRRNSGANVLTF
TRBV29-1,-,TRBJ2-5,TRBD1,TGCAGCGTGACAGGGGGCAGGGGGACCCAGTACTTC,CSVTGGRGTQYF